Following are 21 T cell receptor beta chains from one sample sequenced in a study of shared clonotypes between healthy human individuals. The data were produced by immunoSEQ multiplex PCR, yet TCRdb's version contains in-frame clones alone and is incomplete. The sample lists about 680,000 clones, 55% to 85% occurring once. The sample comprised memory CD4+ T cells sorted from blood. Described subset: CD45RA-negative fraction. These receptors all come from a woman aged 25 to 39 in good health.

Remarks on this clone: A far larger clone is off by one base, so a read error is likely. The chain recombines TRBV6-5 with TRBJ2-2; D may be TRBD1 (6 bases). Germline V gene sequence: CDR1 MNHEY, CDR2 SVGAGI. This CDR3 contains 15 residues. CDR3 amino acids: CASRTGQLNTGKLFF. CDR3 DNA sequence: TGTGCCAGCAGGACAGGACAGCTGAACACCGGGAAGCTGTTTTTT.

V is TRBV13 and J is TRBJ2-3; 8 nucleotides align to TRBD2. V shed 0 bases and J 6 bases; nucleotides not matched to a gene: 8. Germline lookup yields CDR1 PRHDT and CDR2 FYEKMQ (reference sequence). This CDR3 contains 16 residues. CDR3 loop: CASSLGTSGRGDTQYF. For the CDR3, the DNA is TGTGCCAGCAGCTTAGGTACTAGCGGTAGGGGGGATACGCAGTATTTT.

The genes are TRBV7-6 and TRBJ1-3; no firm D call. The CDR3 has 15 residues. The germline V and J ends were trimmed by 5 bases and 0 bases, with 11 bases remaining between them. CDR1 is SGHVS, CDR2 FNYEAQ, per germline. The CDR3 loop is CASSEDGLSGNTIYF. The CDR3 DNA sequence: TGTGCCAGCAGCGAAGACGGACTCTCTGGAAACACCATATATTTT.

This chain connects TRBV28 to TRBJ2-7; D is possibly TRBD1 (6 bases). CDR1 and CDR2 (germline): MDHEN, SYDVKM. The ends were cut back, 4 bases at V and 0 bases at J, with 13 bases in the middle. The CDR3 has 15 amino acids. The CDR3 protein is CASSSAPDSSYEQYF. CDR3 nucleotide sequence: TGTGCCAGCAGTTCCGCACCGGACAGCTCCTACGAGCAGTACTTC.

The genes are TRBV7-7 and TRBJ2-2, with 8 bases that match TRBD2. Unmatched junction bases numbered 4, after V lost 4 bases and J lost 0 bases. This CDR3 has 16 amino acids. Germline V lookup: CDR1 SSHAT, CDR2 FNYEAQ (reference sequence). The chain's CDR3 is CASSSTSAANTGELFF. In nucleotides, the CDR3 is TGTGCCAGCAGCTCGACTAGCGCGGCGAACACCGGGGAGCTGTTTTTT.

The gene calls are TRBV18 and TRBJ2-3, with TRBD1 identical over 9 bases. In germline, CDR1 is KGHSH, CDR2 LQKENI. The CDR3 covers 15 residues. After removal of 5 bases from V and 4 bases from J, the junction contained 7 bases not matched to a gene. This CDR3 reads CASSTRTGASDTQYF. CDR3 coding DNA: TGTGCCAGCTCAACTCGGACAGGGGCATCAGATACGCAGTATTTT.

This clone was counted between two and nine times. A much larger clone differs by one base, so this may be a read error. Other DNA sequences from this sample encode an identical CDR3 as well. The chain uses TRBV5-1 and TRBJ2-3, with D possibly called TRBD1 or TRBD2 (5 bases each). The CDR3 has 16 amino acids. V was pared by 0 bases and J by 0 bases, with 11 bases between. The V gene's germline CDR1 is SGHRS and CDR2 YFSETQ. CDR3 nucleotide sequence: TGCGCCAGCAGCTTGGCCCAGGGACCTAGCACAGATACGCAGTATTTT. Translated: CASSLAQGPSTDTQYF.

The rearrangement joins TRBV18 to TRBJ2-7, with TRBD2 matching 11 bases. This CDR3 is built from 14 residues. Germline V gene sequence: CDR1 KGHSH, CDR2 LQKENI. V lost 5 bases and J lost 5; bases outside the gene matches: 5. CDR3 protein: CASSVGTSGDEQYF. In nucleotides, the CDR3 is TGTGCCAGCTCAGTTGGGACTAGCGGTGACGAGCAGTACTTC.

The CDR3 loop reads CASTPTETSTNEKLFF. In DNA form, the CDR3 reads TGTGCCAGCACCCCGACAGAGACCTCAACTAATGAAAAACTGTTTTTT. The rearrangement uses TRBV7-6 and TRBJ1-4, with D perhaps matching TRBD1 (5 bases). Trimming cost V 7 bases and J 0 bases, with 15 bases left between them. CDR3 length: 16 residues. CDR1 is SGHVS and CDR2 is FNYEAQ in the germline V gene. Combining the CDR3 with reference TRBV7-6 and TRBJ1-4 gives the whole variable domain GAGVSQSPRYKVTKRGQDVALRCDPISGHVSLYWYRQALGQGPEFLTYFNYEAQQDKSGLPNDRFSAERPEGSISTLTIQRTEQRDSAMYRCASTPTETSTNEKLFFGSGTQLSVL.

The V call is TRBV21-1, the J call TRBJ2-3; TRBD2 reflects the table's D call only, with no check against the DNA. TRBV21-1 is labeled a pseudogene. CDR3 length: 17 amino acids. CDR3 residues: CASSKRCGRRRTDTQYF. The CDR3 region has the DNA TGTGCCAGCAGCAAAAGATGCGGGAGAAGGCGAACAGATACGCAGTATTTT.

This chain uses TRBV4-1 with TRBJ2-1, with D perhaps matching TRBD1 (6 bases). V was shortened by 3 bases and J by 4 bases, with 19 bases between the two germline ends. This CDR3 comprises 17 residues. Germline values: CDR1 MGHRA, CDR2 YSYEKL. The CDR3 sequence: CASSQGATGGSYNEQFF. The CDR3 region has the DNA TGCGCCAGCAGCCAGGGGGCGACAGGAGGATCTTACAATGAGCAGTTCTTC.

This chain connects TRBV27 to TRBJ1-2; 7 nucleotides line up with TRBD1. Germline lookup yields CDR1 MNHEY and CDR2 SMNVEV (reference sequence). The junction had 6 bases not matched to a gene; V was cut back by 6 bases and J by 8 bases. CDR3 length equals 12 residues. The CDR3 DNA reads as TGTGCCAGCAGCAGGGGGGATAGGGGCTACACCTTC. It specifies CASSRGDRGYTF.

The chain has TRBV28 and TRBJ2-1, with 14 bases that match TRBD2. V gave up 4 bases and J gave up 7 bases; unmatched junction bases: 18. The CDR3 is 20 amino acids. The germline gives CDR1 MDHEN, CDR2 SYDVKM. CDR3 nucleotide sequence: TGTGCCAGCAGTTCCCGTTCTCGACTAGCGGGAGGGCCTAAGAGGAATGAGCAGTTCTTC. It encodes CASSSRSRLAGGPKRNEQFF.

The chain is built from TRBV6-5 and TRBJ2-7, with a tentative D call TRBD2 (5 bases). CDR3 length: 15 residues. With 6 bases removed from V and 0 bases from J, the gap between germline ends came to 15 bases. From germline, CDR1 is MNHEY and CDR2 SVGAGI. The CDR3 DNA reads as TGTGCCAGCAGGATAATTAGTGGGAGCTCCTACGAGCAGTACTTC. Residues: CASRIISGSSYEQYF.

V is TRBV2 and J is TRBJ1-5, with a possible D match to TRBD1 (5 bases). V lost 8 bases, J lost 1 base, and 24 bases lay in between. The CDR3 length is 18 residues. The germline V gene encodes CDR1 SNHLY and CDR2 FYNNEI. In DNA, the CDR3 is TGTGCCAGCCGAAAGGAACCGGGATTGGGGGAGAGCAATCAGCCCCAGCATTTT. Translating it yields CASRKEPGLGESNQPQHF.

This clone was counted only a few times. At the DNA level, this CDR3 is encoded by other sequences in the same sample as well. The chain employs TRBV19 and TRBJ2-7; D is tentatively TRBD1 or TRBD2 (5 bases each). The CDR3 is made up of 13 amino acids. Trimming left V 7 bases short and J 2 bases short, with 12 bases between. Germline V gene lookup returns CDR1 LNHDA and CDR2 SQIVND (reference sequence). CDR3 DNA sequence: TGTGCCAGTAAACGGGACGGGACCTACGAGCAGTACTTC. Protein sequence: CASKRDGTYEQYF.

The chain recombines TRBV5-1 with TRBJ2-7; TRBD1 agrees at 8 bases. V gave up 4 bases and J gave up 3 bases; unmatched junction bases: 6. Germline V lookup: CDR1 SGHRS, CDR2 YFSETQ. CDR3 length: 14 amino acids. CDR3: CASSHGQGGYEQYF. The CDR3 DNA reads as TGCGCCAGCAGCCATGGACAGGGTGGCTACGAGCAGTACTTC.

The J gene is TRBJ1-2, the V gene TRBV27, with TRBD1 identical over 11 bases. This CDR3 is built from 14 residues. The germline V gene has CDR1 MNHEY and CDR2 SMNVEV (reference sequence). J gave up 7 bases and V 4 bases, and 5 bases lay outside the gene matches. The CDR3 DNA sequence: TGTGCCAGCAGTTCTCCGGACAGGGGGCTTGGCTACACCTTC. Its translation: CASSSPDRGLGYTF.

The J gene is TRBJ1-2, the V gene TRBV5-1; D gene ambiguous. The V gene lost 0 bases and the J gene lost 4 bases, with 13 bases spanning the gap. The CDR3 is 15 residues long. The germline CDR1 and CDR2 sequences are SGHRS and YFSETQ. In nucleotides, the CDR3 is TGCGCCAGCAGCTTGGAGGAGGGCGGGAGCTATGGCTACACCTTC. Translation: CASSLEEGGSYGYTF.

V and J are TRBV19 and TRBJ1-1, with unresolved D. Germline CDR1 and CDR2: LNHDA and SQIVND (reference sequence). This CDR3 has 13 amino acids. V shed 10 bases and J shed 0 bases, with 12 bases lying between them. CDR3 region: CATTTGMNTEAFF. As DNA, the CDR3 is TGTGCCACAACGACGGGCATGAACACTGAAGCTTTCTTT.

The V gene is TRBV5-5, the J gene TRBJ2-7; D is possibly TRBD2 (5 bases). The germline V gene encodes CDR1 SGHKS and CDR2 YYEKEE (reference sequence). The ends were cut back, 6 bases at V and 7 bases at J, with 14 bases in the middle. CDR3 length: 12 amino acids. Written as DNA, the CDR3 is TGTGCCAGCATCGACCGGACTGGGGAGCAGTACTTC. Translated, it gives CASIDRTGEQYF.